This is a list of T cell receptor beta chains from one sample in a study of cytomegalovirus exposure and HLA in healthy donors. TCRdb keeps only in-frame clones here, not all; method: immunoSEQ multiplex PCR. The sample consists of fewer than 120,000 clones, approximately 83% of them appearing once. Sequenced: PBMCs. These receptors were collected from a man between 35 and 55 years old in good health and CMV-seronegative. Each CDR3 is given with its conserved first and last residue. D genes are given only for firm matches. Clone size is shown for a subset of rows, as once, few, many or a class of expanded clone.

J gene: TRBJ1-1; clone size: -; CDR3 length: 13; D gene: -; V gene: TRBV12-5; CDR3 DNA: TGTGCTAGTGGTCCCCCAGGGGACACTGAAGCTTTCTTT; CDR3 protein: CASGPPGDTEAFF
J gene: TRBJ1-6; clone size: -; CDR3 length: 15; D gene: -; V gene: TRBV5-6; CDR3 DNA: TGTGCCAGCAGCTTGGGGGGGCGATACGATTCACCCCTCCACTTT; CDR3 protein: CASSLGGRYDSPLHF
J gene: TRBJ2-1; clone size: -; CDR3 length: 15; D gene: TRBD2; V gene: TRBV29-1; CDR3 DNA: TGCAGCGTCCTCGGGACTAGCGGGGACTACAATGAGCAGTTCTTC; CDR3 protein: CSVLGTSGDYNEQFF
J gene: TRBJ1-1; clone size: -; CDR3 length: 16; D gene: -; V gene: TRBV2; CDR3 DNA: TGTGCCAGCAGGGACCTCGGGTCAGGGAAGAACACTGAAGCTTTCTTT; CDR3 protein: CASRDLGSGKNTEAFF
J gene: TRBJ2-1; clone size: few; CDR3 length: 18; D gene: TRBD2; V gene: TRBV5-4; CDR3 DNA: TGTGCCAGCAGCACTGGGACTAGCGGGGGTGCAGGTTACAATGAGCAGTTCTTC; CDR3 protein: CASSTGTSGGAGYNEQFF
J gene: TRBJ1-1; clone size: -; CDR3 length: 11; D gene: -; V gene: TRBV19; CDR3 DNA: TGTGCCGGAAGGCGCGGAGTGCGGGCTTTCTTT; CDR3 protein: CAGRRGVRAFF
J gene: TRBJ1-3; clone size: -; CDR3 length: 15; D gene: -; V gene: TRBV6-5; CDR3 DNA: TGTGCCAGCAGTGTCGGGGGAAAGGGAGGAAACACCATATATTTT; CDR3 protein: CASSVGGKGGNTIYF
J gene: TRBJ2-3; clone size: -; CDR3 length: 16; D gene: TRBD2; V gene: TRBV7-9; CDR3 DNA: TGTGCCAGCAGCTTACGCCTAGCGGGGGGAACAGATACGCAGTATTTT; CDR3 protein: CASSLRLAGGTDTQYF
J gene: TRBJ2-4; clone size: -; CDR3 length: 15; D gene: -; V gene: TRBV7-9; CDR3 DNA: TGTGCCAGCAGCTTAGGTCGGGGTTCTGAAAACATTCAGTACTTC; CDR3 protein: CASSLGRGSENIQYF
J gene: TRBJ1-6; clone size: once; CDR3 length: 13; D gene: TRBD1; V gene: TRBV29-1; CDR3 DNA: TGCAGCGTCGAGGACAGGGTATCTTCACCCCTCCACTTT; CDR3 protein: CSVEDRVSSPLHF